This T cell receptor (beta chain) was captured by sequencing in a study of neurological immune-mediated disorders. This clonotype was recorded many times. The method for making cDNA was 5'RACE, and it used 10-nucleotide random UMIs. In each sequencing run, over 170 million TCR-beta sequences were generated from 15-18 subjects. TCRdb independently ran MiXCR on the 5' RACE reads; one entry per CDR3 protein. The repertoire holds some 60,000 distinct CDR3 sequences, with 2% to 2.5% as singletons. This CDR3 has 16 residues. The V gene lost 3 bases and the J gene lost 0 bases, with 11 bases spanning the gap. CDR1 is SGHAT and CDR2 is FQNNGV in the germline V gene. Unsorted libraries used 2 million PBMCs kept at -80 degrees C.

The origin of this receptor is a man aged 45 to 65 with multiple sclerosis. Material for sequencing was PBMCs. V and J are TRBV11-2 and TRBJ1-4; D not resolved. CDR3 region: CASSLSGFATNEKLFF. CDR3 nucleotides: TGTGCCAGCAGCTTGTCCGGATTCGCAACTAATGAAAAACTGTTTTTT.